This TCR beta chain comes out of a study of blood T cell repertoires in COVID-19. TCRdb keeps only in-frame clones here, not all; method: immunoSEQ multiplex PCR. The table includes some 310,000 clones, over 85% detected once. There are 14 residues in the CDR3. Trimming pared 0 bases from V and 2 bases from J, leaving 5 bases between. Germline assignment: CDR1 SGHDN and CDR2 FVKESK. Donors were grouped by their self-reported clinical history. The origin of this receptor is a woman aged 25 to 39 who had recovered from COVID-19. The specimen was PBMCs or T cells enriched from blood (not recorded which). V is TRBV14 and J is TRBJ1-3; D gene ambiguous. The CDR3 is CASSQEAAGNTIYF. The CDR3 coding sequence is TGTGCCAGCAGCCAAGAAGCTGCTGGAAACACCATATATTTT.